The rows below give T cell receptor beta chains drawn from one sample of a study of glioma-infiltrating T cells. TCRdb redid the calling of the multiplex PCR reads with MiXCR, one entry per CDR3 protein. The sample lists about 200,000 distinct CDR3 sequences, approximately 30% occurring once. Sequencing input: glioma tissue, nonneoplastic brain tissue, or PBMCs (not recorded which). These receptors originate from a human donor with low-grade glioma or glioblastoma, undergoing nonglioma brain surgery, or in good health (not recorded which). Each CDR3 is given with its conserved first and last residue. Fields, in order: clone size, J gene, V gene, D gene, CDR3 protein, CDR3 DNA. A D gene is named only where the DNA matches it firmly. Clone size is not always given. Where it is, it says once, few, many or a class for expanded clones.

many,TRBJ1-5,TRBV5-1,-,CASSLGMDNQPQHF,TGCGCCAGCAGCTTGGGGATGGACAATCAGCCCCAGCATTTT
many,TRBJ2-3,TRBV7-2,-,CASSLGVANTQYF,TGTGCCAGCAGCTTAGGAGTTGCAAATACGCAGTATTTT
-,TRBJ2-5,TRBV29-1,TRBD2,CSPQAGGETQYF,TGCAGCCCTCAAGCGGGAGGGGAGACCCAGTACTTC
many,TRBJ1-5,TRBV6-1,-,CATRWGLNQPQHF,TGTGCCACCCGGTGGGGCCTTAATCAGCCCCAGCATTTT
-,TRBJ1-5,TRBV6-2/TRBV6-3,TRBD1,CASSRIDRADQKKNF,TGTGCCAGCAGCCGTATCGACAGGGCAGATCAGAAAAAGAATTTT
many,TRBJ2-1,TRBV24-1,TRBD1,CATSDTGVVDEQFF,TGTGCCACCAGTGATACAGGGGTTGTCGATGAGCAGTTCTTC
-,TRBJ2-7,TRBV3-1,-,CASSQDIAWEQYF,TGTGCCAGCAGCCAAGATATCGCCTGGGAGCAGTACTTC
many,TRBJ2-7,TRBV2,TRBD1,CASSHMIGQGTYEQYF,TGTGCCAGCAGTCATATGATCGGACAGGGGACTTACGAGCAGTACTTC
once,TRBJ1-6,TRBV20-1,-,CSAESSYNSPRHF,TGCAGTGCCGAAAGCTCCTATAATTCACCTCGCCACTTT
many,TRBJ2-7,TRBV20-1,-,CSASDYYEQYF,TGCAGTGCTAGCGACTACTACGAGCAGTACTTC
many,TRBJ2-2,TRBV6-2/TRBV6-3,-,CASSARVGGELFF,TGTGCCAGCAGCGCACGTGTGGGCGGGGAGCTGTTTTTT
-,TRBJ2-1,TRBV6-1,-,CNSSERGRGRNEQFF,TGTAACAGCAGTGAACGGGGGAGGGGGCGCAATGAGCAGTTCTTC
few,TRBJ1-2,TRBV12-3/TRBV12-4,-,CASSFDRGANYGYTF,TGTGCCAGCAGTTTTGATAGGGGAGCTAACTATGGCTACACCTTC
-,TRBJ2-1,TRBV5-1,TRBD1,CASSLLGGQGGADEQFF,TGCGCCAGCAGCTTGTTAGGGGGACAGGGAGGGGCGGATGAGCAGTTCTTC
many,TRBJ1-1,TRBV6-1,TRBD1,CASSPGGLDEAFF,TGTGCCAGCAGTCCAGGGGGTTTGGACGAAGCTTTCTTT
once,TRBJ2-1,TRBV19,TRBD1,CASSIRDRVREQFF,TGTGCCAGTAGTATACGGGACAGGGTAAGGGAGCAGTTCTTC
-,TRBJ2-3,TRBV4-3,-,CASSQSAGSTDTQYF,TGCGCCAGCAGCCAAAGCGCGGGAAGCACAGATACGCAGTATTTT
-,TRBJ2-7,TRBV12-3/TRBV12-4,TRBD1,CASSYTGTGVYEQYF,TGTGCCAGCAGTTATACCGGGACAGGGGTATACGAGCAGTACTTC
many,TRBJ2-2,TRBV7-2,-,CASSLYERGELFF,TGTGCCAGCAGCTTATACGAGCGAGGGGAGCTGTTTTTT
-,TRBJ2-5,TRBV20-1,-,CSASLALRSKETQYF,TGCAGTGCTAGTCTAGCCTTACGAAGTAAAGAGACCCAGTACTTC
-,TRBJ1-6,TRBV30,-,CAWSDLAARGSPLHF,TGTGCCTGGAGTGATCTTGCAGCTAGGGGGTCACCCCTCCACTTT
-,TRBJ1-2,TRBV20-1,TRBD1,CSAHDRGGVNYDYTF,TGCAGTGCTCATGACAGGGGCGGCGTCAACTATGACTACACCTTC
many,TRBJ2-1,TRBV19,TRBD2,CASSIGGGDYDYNEQFF,TGTGCCAGTAGTATAGGAGGCGGGGACTACGATTACAATGAGCAGTTCTTC
-,TRBJ2-5,TRBV3-1,-,CASSQDYGNLGTQYF,TGTGCCAGCAGCCAAGATTACGGCAATTTGGGGACCCAGTACTTC
-,TRBJ2-7,TRBV5-1,-,CASSLTVNYEQYF,TGCGCCAGCAGCTTAACAGTTAACTACGAGCAGTACTTC
few,TRBJ2-3,TRBV7-9,-,CASSSTLGGADTQYF,TGTGCCAGCAGCTCTACCTTAGGCGGGGCAGATACGCAGTATTTT
many,TRBJ1-6,TRBV12-3/TRBV12-4,-,CASSPLGPYNSPLHF,TGTGCCAGCAGCCCACTGGGGCCCTATAATTCACCCCTCCACTTT
many,TRBJ1-2,TRBV7-9,-,CASSFTGTPSYGYTF,TGTGCCAGCAGCTTTACCGGGACACCTTCCTATGGCTACACCTTC
many,TRBJ1-4,TRBV2,-,CASIPDGGKKLFF,TGTGCCAGCATCCCTGACGGAGGGAAAAAACTGTTTTTT
few,TRBJ2-3,TRBV29-1,TRBD1,CSVYTGQGAYF,TGCAGCGTTTACACAGGACAGGGGGCGTATTTT
many,TRBJ2-2,TRBV27,-,CASSFAESSRTGELFF,TGTGCCAGCAGTTTTGCTGAGAGTAGTAGGACCGGGGAGCTGTTTTTT
-,TRBJ1-1,TRBV15,-,CATRRATGMNTEAFF,TGTGCAACCAGAAGAGCAACAGGAATGAACACTGAAGCTTTCTTT
-,TRBJ1-2,TRBV19,TRBD1,CASSTGQGVGYGYTF,TGTGCCAGTAGTACCGGACAGGGGGTTGGCTATGGCTACACCTTC
-,TRBJ2-3,TRBV11-3,-,CASSARGTYSTDTKYF,TGTGCCAGCAGTGCGCGGGGGACATATAGCACAGATACGAAGTATTTT
-,TRBJ2-5,TRBV7-9,-,CAGSRGWQETQYF,TGTGCCGGCAGCCGGGGCTGGCAAGAGACCCAGTACTTC
-,TRBJ2-3,TRBV19,TRBD1,CASTRVTGGTDTQYF,TGTGCCAGTACCCGAGTGACAGGGGGCACAGATACGCAGTATTTT
few,TRBJ2-1,TRBV11-2,-,CASSRLYGWASYNEQFF,TGTGCCAGCAGCCGGCTTTACGGGTGGGCCTCCTACAATGAGCAGTTCTTC
many,TRBJ2-7,TRBV29-1,TRBD1,CSFFGDRDYEQYF,TGCAGCTTCTTTGGGGACAGGGACTACGAGCAGTACTTC
-,TRBJ2-1,TRBV5-1,-,CASSLGRPSYNEQFF,TGCGCCAGCAGCTTGGGGCGACCCTCCTACAATGAGCAGTTCTTC
many,TRBJ2-1,TRBV20-1,-,CSAPSMFSGNEQFF,TGCAGCGCCCCCAGCATGTTTTCCGGCAATGAGCAGTTCTTC
few,TRBJ2-1,TRBV12-3/TRBV12-4,TRBD2,CASSPTGLAADNEQFF,TGTGCCAGCAGTCCGACCGGACTAGCGGCGGACAATGAGCAGTTCTTC
few,TRBJ1-2,TRBV30,-,CAWSVLYGNYGYTF,TGTGCCTGGAGTGTACTGTACGGGAACTATGGCTACACCTTC
-,TRBJ1-2,TRBV7-6,-,CASSVVGHGYTF,TGTGCCAGCAGCGTAGTCGGGCATGGCTACACCTTC
-,TRBJ2-7,TRBV20-1,TRBD2,CSARASSGRSSEQYF,TGCAGTGCTAGGGCCTCTAGCGGGAGGTCTAGTGAGCAGTACTTC
many,TRBJ1-5,TRBV28,TRBD1,CASRRPNRDRGLQPQHF,TGTGCCAGCAGACGACCTAACCGGGACAGGGGACTTCAGCCCCAGCATTTT
many,TRBJ2-1,TRBV14,-,CASSQSGPNEQFF,TGTGCCAGCAGCCAATCAGGGCCTAATGAGCAGTTCTTC
-,TRBJ1-5,TRBV10-3,-,CAISSRQRNQPQHF,TGTGCCATCAGTTCACGACAGCGTAATCAGCCCCAGCATTTT
many,TRBJ2-3,TRBV27,TRBD2,CASSPRTSGSADTQYF,TGTGCCAGCAGTCCCAGGACTAGCGGGAGTGCAGATACGCAGTATTTT
many,TRBJ1-1,TRBV7-2,-,CASSLTIVGPNTEAFF,TGTGCCAGCAGCTTAACTATTGTGGGCCCGAACACTGAAGCTTTCTTT
many,TRBJ2-2,TRBV6-2/TRBV6-3,TRBD2,CASSELRQAGLAGSDTGELFF,TGTGCCAGCAGCGAGTTACGTCAGGCGGGACTAGCGGGATCGGACACCGGGGAGCTGTTTTTT
few,TRBJ1-2,TRBV12-5,TRBD1,CASGPRTGAYGYTF,TGTGCTAGTGGTCCACGGACAGGGGCCTATGGCTACACCTTC
many,TRBJ1-6,TRBV27,-,CASRPSGVSPLHF,TGTGCCAGCAGGCCCTCAGGGGTTTCACCCCTCCACTTT
many,TRBJ2-5,TRBV3-1,-,CASSQGLRQETQYF,TGTGCCAGCAGCCAAGGGCTCCGCCAAGAGACCCAGTACTTC
-,TRBJ2-3,TRBV30,TRBD2,CACRLGGRTDTQYF,TGTGCCTGCAGACTAGGCGGGAGAACAGATACGCAGTATTTT
-,TRBJ2-1,TRBV30,-,CAWSGWTHYNEQFF,TGTGCCTGGAGTGGGTGGACTCACTACAATGAGCAGTTCTTC